Listed below are T cell receptor beta chains from one sample, sequenced in a study of blood T cell repertoires in COVID-19. Produced via immunoSEQ multiplex PCR; TCRdb's table is partial and in-frame only. The sample records about 300,000 clones, approximately 86% being singletons. The sample was peripheral blood. The receptors derive from a man between 65 and 79 years old with acute or convalescent COVID-19. Each CDR3 is given with its conserved first and last residue. Fields, in order: D gene, V gene, CDR3 protein. The D gene is left open where the match is weak.

>.|TRBV9
CASSVAGNNSPLHF
>TRBD1|TRBV5-5
CASSWRTGPNTDTQYF
>TRBD2|TRBV6-2/TRBV6-3
CASSQLAGLGVETQYF
>.|TRBV6-6
CASSRDYGYTF
>.|TRBV2
CASSETEHTEAFF
>TRBD2|TRBV28
CASSRHASGRFTDTQYF
>.|TRBV7-9
CASSAVQGSGELFF
>.|TRBV28
CASPPRDIFYNEQFF
>TRBD1|TRBV10-3
CAISETSTGVDLFF
>.|TRBV11-2
CASSLGASRRFDEQYF
>TRBD1|TRBV19
CASSGQGRTPLHF
>TRBD1|TRBV7-2
CASSLRGPSGEETQYF
>.|TRBV5-1
CASRTDIMLANYGYTF
>.|TRBV19
CASSRGGGVNEQFF
>.|TRBV25-1
CASSSTTNTEAFF
>TRBD2|TRBV2
CASSVSGARQYF
>.|TRBV5-6
CASSLQREQFF
>.|TRBV21-1
CASRKGTANTGELFF
>TRBD1|TRBV27
CASSLDRVGNQPQHF
>TRBD1|TRBV28
CASHTGTGSYEQYF
>.|TRBV5-1
CASSLAGVTEAFF
>TRBD2|TRBV2
CASSDSPEDDSGGSKDTQYF
>.|TRBV10-3
CAISETAATNEKLFF
>.|TRBV5-5
CASSRSWTEGNQPQHF